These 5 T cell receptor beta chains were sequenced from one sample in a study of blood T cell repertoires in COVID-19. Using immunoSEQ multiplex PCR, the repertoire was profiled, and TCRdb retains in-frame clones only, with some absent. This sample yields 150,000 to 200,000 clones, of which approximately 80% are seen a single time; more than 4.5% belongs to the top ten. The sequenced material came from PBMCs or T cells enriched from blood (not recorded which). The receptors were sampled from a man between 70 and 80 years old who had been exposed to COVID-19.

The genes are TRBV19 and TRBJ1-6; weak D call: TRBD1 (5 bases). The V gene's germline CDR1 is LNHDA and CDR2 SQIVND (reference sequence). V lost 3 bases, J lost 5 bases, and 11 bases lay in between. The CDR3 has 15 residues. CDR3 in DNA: TGTGCCAGTAGTATCCAGGGCACCGATAATTCACCCCTCCACTTT. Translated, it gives CASSIQGTDNSPLHF.

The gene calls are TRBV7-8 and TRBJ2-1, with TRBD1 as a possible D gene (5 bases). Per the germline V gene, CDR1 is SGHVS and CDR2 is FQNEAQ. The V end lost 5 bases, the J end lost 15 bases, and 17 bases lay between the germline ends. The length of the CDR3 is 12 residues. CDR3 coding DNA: TGTGCCAGCAGCCCCCAGGGCCAAACCGGGTTCTTC. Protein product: CASSPQGQTGFF. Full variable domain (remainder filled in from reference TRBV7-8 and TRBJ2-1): GAGVSQSPRYKVAKRGQDVALRCDPISGHVSLFWYQQALGQGPEFLTYFQNEAQLDKSGLPSDRFFAERPEGSVSTLKIQRTQQEDSAVYLCASSPQGQTGFFGPGTRLTVL.

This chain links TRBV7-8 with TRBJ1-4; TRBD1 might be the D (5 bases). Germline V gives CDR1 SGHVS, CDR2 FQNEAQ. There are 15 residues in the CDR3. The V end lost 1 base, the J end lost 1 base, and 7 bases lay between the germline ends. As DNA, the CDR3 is TGTGCCAGCAGCTTAGGGGGGGTAACTAATGAAAAACTGTTTTTT. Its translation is CASSLGGVTNEKLFF. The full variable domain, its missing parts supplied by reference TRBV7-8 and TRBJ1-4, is GAGVSQSPRYKVAKRGQDVALRCDPISGHVSLFWYQQALGQGPEFLTYFQNEAQLDKSGLPSDRFFAERPEGSVSTLKIQRTQQEDSAVYLCASSLGGVTNEKLFFGSGTQLSVL.

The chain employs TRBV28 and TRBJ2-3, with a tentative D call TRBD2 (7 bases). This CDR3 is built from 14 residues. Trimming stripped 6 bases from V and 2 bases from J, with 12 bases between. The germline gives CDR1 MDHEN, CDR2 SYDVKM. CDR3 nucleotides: TGTGCCAGCAGAGGTGGGGGGGCCACAGATACGCAGTATTTT. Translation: CASRGGGATDTQYF.

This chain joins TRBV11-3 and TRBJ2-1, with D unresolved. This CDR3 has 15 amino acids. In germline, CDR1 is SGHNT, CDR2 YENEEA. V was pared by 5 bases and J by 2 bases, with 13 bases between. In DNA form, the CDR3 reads TGTGCCAGCAGCCCTTCTTACGGTGCCTACAATGAGCAGTTCTTC. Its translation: CASSPSYGAYNEQFF.